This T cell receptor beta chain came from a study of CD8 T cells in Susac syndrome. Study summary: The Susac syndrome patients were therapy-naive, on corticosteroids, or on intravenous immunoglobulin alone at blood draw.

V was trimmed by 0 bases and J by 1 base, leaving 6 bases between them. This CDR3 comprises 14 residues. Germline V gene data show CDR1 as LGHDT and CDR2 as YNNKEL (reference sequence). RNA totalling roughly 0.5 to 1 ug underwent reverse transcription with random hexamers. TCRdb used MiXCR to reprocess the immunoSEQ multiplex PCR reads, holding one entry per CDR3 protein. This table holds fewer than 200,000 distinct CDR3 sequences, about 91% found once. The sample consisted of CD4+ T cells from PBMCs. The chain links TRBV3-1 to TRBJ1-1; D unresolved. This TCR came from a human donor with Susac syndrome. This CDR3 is CASSQDLGNTEAFF. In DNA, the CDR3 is TGTGCCAGCAGCCAAGATCTGGGGAACACTGAAGCTTTCTTT. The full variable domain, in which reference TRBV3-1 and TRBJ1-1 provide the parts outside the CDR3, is DTAVSQTPKYLVTQMGNDKSIKCEQNLGHDTMYWYKQDSKKFLKIMFSYNNKELIINETVPNRFSPKSPDKAHLNLHINSLELGDSAVYFCASSQDLGNTEAFFGQGTRLTVV.